This TCR beta chain was sequenced in a study of siplizumab effects on memory and regulatory T cells. Study outcomes and limitations: Reactions containing siplizumab showed mappable alloreactive CD4+ clones averaging about 70% Treg-derived, versus 25% to 30% in controls. Unstimulated subsets captured only a minor fraction of alloreactive clones.

Germline V gene data show CDR1 as MNHEY and CDR2 as SVGAGI. J was trimmed by 2 bases and V by 2 bases; bases with no gene match: 6. The CDR3 is made up of 16 amino acids. The repertoire was sequenced with immunoSEQ multiplex PCR; TCRdb's copy has only in-frame clones and lacks some. The table shows 57,000 or so clones, with around 80% occurring only once. To note about this clone: Antigen: not known.

This chain joins TRBV6-5 and TRBJ2-5; TRBD2 aligns across 9 bases. The receptor was isolated from a human donor in good health. The specimen sequenced was memory CD4+ T cells sorted from blood. DNA of the CDR3: TGTGCCAGCAGTTACGGCGCGGGGGGGACACAAGAGACCCAGTACTTC. Encoded protein: CASSYGAGGTQETQYF.